This TCR beta chain was captured by sequencing in a study of T cells after yellow fever vaccination. Generation of TCR cDNA used 5'RACE template switching (which added a universal primer site and UMIs). In TCRdb, the 5' RACE reads were re-called with MiXCR into one record per CDR3 protein. The repertoire consists of more than 200,000 distinct CDR3 sequences, with roughly 3.5% occurring once and the leading ten covering about 20%. This clonotype was picked up many times. The receptor comes from a man younger than 35 who received the YFV17D yellow fever vaccine. The sequencing here drew on PBMCs, taken 15 days after the yellow fever booster vaccination.

The CDR3 nucleotides read TGTGCCAGCAGTCCGACAGGGGGTAATGAAAAACTGTTTTTT. Protein: CASSPTGGNEKLFF. The V call is TRBV28, the J call TRBJ1-4; TRBD1 aligns across 9 bases. V dropped 5 bases and J dropped 4; count of bases not matched to a gene: 2. The CDR3 is made up of 14 amino acids. Germline V gene lookup returns CDR1 MDHEN and CDR2 SYDVKM. The full variable domain, completed using reference TRBV28 and TRBJ1-4, is DVKVTQSSRYLVKRTGEKVFLECVQDMDHENMFWYRQDPGLGLRLIYFSYDVKMKEKGDIPEGYSVSREKKERFSLILESASTNQTSMYLCASSPTGGNEKLFFGSGTQLSVL.